One sample yielded the 6 T cell receptor beta chains listed below, sequenced in a study of beta chain features in type 1 diabetes. The authors reverse transcribed all of the isolated RNA, so sequencing captured expressed TCRB transcripts. Repertoires were generated with immunoSEQ multiplex PCR, while TCRdb's copy carries only in-frame clones and drops some. The data hold over 650,000 clones, with roughly an eighth observed a single time. No antigen has been assigned to these receptors. Study findings and constraints: Shortening of TCRB CDR3s, moderate but significant, appeared in all four CD4+ subsets of Type 1 diabetes patients.

Sequenced input: naive CD4+ T cells from blood. These receptors all come from a man younger than 30 with type 1 diabetes.

CDR3 region: CASSQGSSTDTQYF. In nucleotides, the CDR3 is TGCGCCAGCAGCCAAGGTTCCAGCACAGATACGCAGTATTTT. V gene TRBV4-1 combines with J gene TRBJ2-3; D unclear. The CDR3 totals 14 residues. CDR1 is MGHRA, CDR2 YSYEKL, per germline. Trimming pared 1 base from V and 0 bases from J, leaving 5 bases between.

There are a few counts of this clone. The chain combines TRBV5-6 with TRBJ2-7; D unclear. The ends were cut back, 1 base at V and 5 bases at J, with 4 bases in the middle. The CDR3 runs 11 residues. From germline, CDR1 is SGHDT and CDR2 YYEEEE. The CDR3 here is CASSLFHEQYF. CDR3 DNA sequence: TGTGCCAGCAGCTTGTTCCACGAGCAGTACTTC.

The DNA for the CDR3 is TGTGCCAGCAGCCAACAGACAGGAGGTAATGAGCAGTTCTTC. Translation gives CASSQQTGGNEQFF. The chain is built from TRBV4-2 and TRBJ2-1; TRBD1 is a possible D gene (6 bases). CDR3 length equals 14 residues. CDR1 and CDR2 (germline): LGHNA, YNFKEQ. The V end was cut by 2 bases, the J end by 7 bases, with 12 bases between.

In this sample, this clone turned up a few times. The chain recombines TRBV28 with TRBJ1-5; D remains ambiguous. The germline V gene encodes CDR1 MDHEN and CDR2 SYDVKM. CDR3 size: 13 residues. V lost 5 bases to trimming and J lost 6 bases, with 11 bases between them. In DNA, the CDR3 is TGTGCCAGCAGTACTACAGAATTTCAGCCCCAGCATTTT. Translated: CASSTTEFQPQHF.

This clone was observed a handful of times. The V and J genes are TRBV28 and TRBJ2-1, with a tentative D call TRBD2 (6 bases). With 9 bases removed from V and 2 bases from J, the gap between germline ends came to 11 bases. This CDR3 has 13 residues. Germline V lookup: CDR1 MDHEN, CDR2 SYDVKM. The CDR3 coding sequence is TGTGCCAGTAAGGGGAGGCCCTACAATGAGCAGTTCTTC. The encoded protein is CASKGRPYNEQFF.

The chain carries TRBV7-2 and TRBJ2-3; the D gene is possibly TRBD2 (5 bases). The CDR3 length is 14 residues. Trimming shortened V by 5 bases and J by 2 bases, and 11 bases separated the two germline ends. The V gene's germline CDR1 is SGHTA and CDR2 FQGNSA. The CDR3 DNA follows: TGTGCCAGCAGCACGCGGACTTACACAGATACGCAGTATTTT. Protein: CASSTRTYTDTQYF.